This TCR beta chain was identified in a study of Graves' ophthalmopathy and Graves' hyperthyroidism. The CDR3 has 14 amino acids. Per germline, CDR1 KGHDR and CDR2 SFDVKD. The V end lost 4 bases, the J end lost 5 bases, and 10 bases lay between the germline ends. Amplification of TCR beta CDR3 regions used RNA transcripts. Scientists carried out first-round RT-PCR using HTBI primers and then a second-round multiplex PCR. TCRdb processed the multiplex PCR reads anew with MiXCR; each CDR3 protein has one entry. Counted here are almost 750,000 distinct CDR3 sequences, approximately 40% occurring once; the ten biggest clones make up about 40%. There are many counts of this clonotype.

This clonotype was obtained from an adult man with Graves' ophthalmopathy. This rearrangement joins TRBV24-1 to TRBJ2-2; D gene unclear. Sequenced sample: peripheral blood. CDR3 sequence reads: CATSDLTETGELFF. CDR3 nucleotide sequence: TGTGCCACCAGTGACTTGACGGAAACCGGGGAGCTGTTTTTT.